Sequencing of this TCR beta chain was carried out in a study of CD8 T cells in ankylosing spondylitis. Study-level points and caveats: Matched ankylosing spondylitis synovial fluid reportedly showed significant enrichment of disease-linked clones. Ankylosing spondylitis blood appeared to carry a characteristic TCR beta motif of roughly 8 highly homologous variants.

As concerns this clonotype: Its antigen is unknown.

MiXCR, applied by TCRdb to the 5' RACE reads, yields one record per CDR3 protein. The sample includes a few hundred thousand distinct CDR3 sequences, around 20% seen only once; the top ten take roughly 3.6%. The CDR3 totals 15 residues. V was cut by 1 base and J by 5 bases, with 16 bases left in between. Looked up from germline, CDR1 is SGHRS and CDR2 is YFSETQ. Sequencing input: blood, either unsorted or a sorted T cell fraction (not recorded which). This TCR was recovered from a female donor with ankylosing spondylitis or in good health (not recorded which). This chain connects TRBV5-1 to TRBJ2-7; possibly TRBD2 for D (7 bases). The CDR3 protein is CASSLRGGVIDEQYF. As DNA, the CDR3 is TGCGCCAGCAGCTTGAGGGGGGGTGTGATCGACGAGCAGTACTTC. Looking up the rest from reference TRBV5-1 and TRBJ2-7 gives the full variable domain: KAGVTQTPRYLIKTRGQQVTLSCSPISGHRSVSWYQQTPGQGLQFLFEYFSETQRNKGNFPGRFSGRQFSNSRSEMNVSTLELGDSALYLCASSLRGGVIDEQYFGPGTRLTVT.